Presented here are 21 T cell receptor beta chains from one specimen sequenced in a study of T cells in Graves' hyperthyroidism and ophthalmopathy (dated by TCRdb to between 2018 and 2021). The library came from multiplex PCR. TCRdb shows the sequencer as Illumina HiSeq 2000. The TCR beta CDR3 regions were amplified from RNA transcripts. The TCR CDR3 was subjected to a first round of RT-PCR using the HTBI primer set and the Qiagen OneStep RT-PCR kit. TCRdb cleaned the public reads at Q25 with fastp, built clones with MiXCR and kept in-frame beta chains. Each CDR3 protein gets just one entry, which takes the most common genes and DNA from the rows behind it. The sample table holds roughly 300,000 distinct CDR3 sequences, of which over 11% were seen once. Of the sample, around 23% is held by the ten largest clones. The material sequenced was blood. The source of these receptors is a woman aged 25-40 years with Graves' hyperthyroidism.

The rearrangement uses TRBV3-1 and TRBJ2-1, with 9 bases matching TRBD2. The CDR3 length is 15 residues. CDR1 and CDR2 from the germline V gene are LGHDT and YNNKEL (reference sequence). V was pared by 4 bases and J by 4 bases, with 5 bases of the junction left unmatched. The DNA for the CDR3 is TGTGCCAGCAGCCCCTCTCTAGCGGGGTACAATGAGCAGTTCTTC. Translating it yields CASSPSLAGYNEQFF.

This clonotype was counted ten times or more. The genes are TRBV7-3 and TRBJ2-3; perhaps TRBD2 as D (5 bases). The CDR3 sequence is 13 residues long. Looked up from germline, CDR1 is SGHTA and CDR2 is FQGTGA. The V end lost 4 bases, the J end lost 8 bases, and 13 bases lay between the germline ends. The CDR3 region has the DNA TGTGCCAGCAGCTCAAGGACTGACGGTACGCAGTATTTT. Translation gives CASSSRTDGTQYF.

V gene TRBV18 combines with J gene TRBJ1-2, with D hard to call. The germline V and J ends were trimmed by 4 bases and 7 bases, with 13 bases remaining between them. The CDR3 runs 13 residues. Germline V gene lookup returns CDR1 KGHSH and CDR2 LQKENI. CDR3 DNA sequence: TGTGCCAGCTCACAAAGGTCCGTCGGTGGCTACACCTTC. As protein: CASSQRSVGGYTF.

This clonotype was seen a handful of times. CDR3 region: CASSPSGTGRDSNQPQHF. CDR3 in DNA: TGTGCCAGCTCACCGTCCGGGACAGGAAGGGATAGCAATCAGCCCCAGCATTTT. This sequence joins TRBV18 and TRBJ1-5; 8 bases agree with TRBD1. V lost 3 bases to trimming and J lost 0 bases; unmatched junction nucleotides: 10. Germline loops: CDR1 KGHSH, CDR2 LQKENI. The CDR3 contains 18 residues.

The V and J genes are TRBV7-2 and TRBJ2-5; 12 bases align to TRBD2. J lost 5 bases, V lost 4 bases, and 8 bases had no gene match. The CDR3 extends over 16 amino acids. Germline V CDR1 and CDR2: SGHTA, FQGNSA. As DNA, the CDR3 is TGTGCCAGCAGCTCGCCGACTAGCGGGAGACTGGAGACCCAGTACTTC. Its protein product is CASSSPTSGRLETQYF.

This clonotype showed up many times. This chain uses TRBV6-1 with TRBJ1-1; no firm D call. The V and J ends lost 3 bases and 8 bases respectively, with 7 bases between them. CDR1 MNHNS and CDR2 SASEGT come from the germline V gene. The CDR3 is made up of 11 amino acids. CDR3 in amino acids: CASSDRQEAFF. The CDR3, as DNA: TGTGCCAGCAGTGATCGGCAGGAAGCTTTCTTT.

In its sample, this clonotype was seen a few times. V usage is TRBV27 and J usage is TRBJ1-6; D is unresolved. From germline, CDR1 is MNHEY and CDR2 SMNVEV (reference sequence). With 5 bases removed from V and 2 bases from J, the gap between germline ends came to 4 bases. This CDR3 spans 13 amino acids. The CDR3: CASSLAYNSPLHF. For the CDR3, the DNA is TGTGCCAGCAGTCTTGCCTATAATTCACCCCTCCACTTT.

CDR3 residues: CASSPLYQGAIDTQYF. The DNA of the CDR3 is TGTGCCAGTAGTCCCCTATACCAGGGGGCTATAGATACGCAGTATTTT. The V and J genes are TRBV19 and TRBJ2-3; 8 bases line up with TRBD1. CDR3 length: 16 amino acids. V was pared by 5 bases and J by 5 bases, with 12 bases of the junction left unmatched. Germline V gene sequence: CDR1 LNHDA, CDR2 SQIVND (reference sequence).

J is TRBJ2-7 and V is TRBV29-1, with 8 bases lining up with TRBD1. V gave up 8 bases and J gave up 7 bases; unmatched junction bases: 10. Germline CDR1 SQVTM, CDR2 ANQGSEA. CDR3 size: 12 residues. The CDR3 sequence: CSFRTGLGEQYF. The DNA of the CDR3 is TGCAGCTTCCGGACAGGGCTGGGGGAGCAGTACTTC.

CDR3 DNA: TGTGCCACCAGTGGTGGGCGGGAGGGCACAGATACGCAGTATTTT. This sequence encodes CATSGGREGTDTQYF. The J gene is TRBJ2-3, the V gene TRBV24-1, with 8 bases identical to TRBD2. The CDR3 is 15 amino acids. V lost 5 bases to trimming and J lost 1 base; unmatched junction nucleotides: 4. From germline, CDR1 is KGHDR and CDR2 SFDVKD.

The chain uses TRBV20-1 and TRBJ2-7, with 7 bases lining up with TRBD1. Germline V gene data show CDR1 as DFQATT and CDR2 as SNEGSKA (reference sequence). The CDR3 covers 13 residues. Trimming removed 8 bases from V and 2 bases from J; junction bases left unmatched: 9. The CDR3 loop reads CSYRGQGPYEQYF. In DNA, the CDR3 is TGCAGTTACAGGGGTCAGGGCCCCTACGAGCAGTACTTC.

This chain uses TRBV19 with TRBJ2-3; D remains ambiguous. Per the germline V gene, CDR1 is LNHDA and CDR2 is SQIVND (reference sequence). The CDR3 has 13 residues. V lost 3 bases to trimming and J lost 5 bases, with 9 bases between them. The CDR3 spells CASSIPPLDTQYF. The CDR3 DNA follows: TGTGCCAGTAGTATCCCGCCGCTAGATACGCAGTATTTT.

In this sample, this clonotype turned up many times. The chain joins TRBV20-1 to TRBJ2-1; a weak D match, TRBD2 (7 bases). From germline, CDR1 is DFQATT and CDR2 SNEGSKA (reference sequence). This CDR3 spans 15 amino acids. V was clipped by 4 bases and J by 10 bases, with 23 bases between them. CDR3 sequence reads: CSANGGGRSTGEQFF. Here the CDR3 DNA reads TGCAGTGCTAACGGGGGCGGGAGATCAACTGGGGAGCAGTTCTTC.

V is TRBV9 and J is TRBJ2-5, with TRBD2 identical over 8 bases. The germline V gene encodes CDR1 SGDLS and CDR2 YYNGEE. This CDR3 contains 15 residues. V was clipped by 4 bases and J by 7 bases; unmatched bases: 12. The CDR3 DNA sequence: TGTGCCAGCAGCTCCCGGCTGACGGGAGGGGGGACCCAGTACTTC. Amino acids: CASSSRLTGGGTQYF. Supplemented by reference TRBV9 and TRBJ2-5, the full variable domain reads DSGVTQTPKHLITATGQRVTLRCSPRSGDLSVYWYQQSLDQGLQFLIQYYNGEERAKGNILERFSAQQFPDLHSELNLSSLELGDSALYFCASSSRLTGGGTQYFGPGTRLLVL.

This clonotype was detected ten times or more. This chain joins TRBV20-1 and TRBJ2-3, with TRBD1 matching over 7 bases. Unmatched junction bases numbered 9, after V lost 6 bases and J lost 3 bases. The CDR3 runs 14 residues. Germline V gene lookup returns CDR1 DFQATT and CDR2 SNEGSKA (reference sequence). The CDR3 loop reads CSADGQVGTDTQYF. Written as DNA, the CDR3 is TGCAGTGCAGACGGACAGGTTGGGACAGATACGCAGTATTTT.

In its sample, this clonotype was seen a few times. The chain carries TRBV19 and TRBJ2-1, with 9 nucleotides matching TRBD2. J was trimmed by 9 bases and V by 11 bases; bases with no gene match: 17. Germline assignment: CDR1 LNHDA and CDR2 SQIVND (reference sequence). CDR3 length: 15 residues. The CDR3 is CASHAGTSFVSEQFF. As DNA, the CDR3 is TGTGCCTCGCACGCCGGGACTAGCTTTGTCAGTGAGCAGTTCTTC.

This clonotype came up many times. The rearrangement joins TRBV20-1 to TRBJ1-5; 9 bases are shared with TRBD1. Germline assignment: CDR1 DFQATT and CDR2 SNEGSKA (reference sequence). The junction had 10 bases not matched to a gene; V was cut back by 6 bases and J by 4 bases. This CDR3 has 15 amino acids. DNA of the CDR3: TGCAGTGCAACCGGGACAGGGCTAATTAATCAGCCCCAGCATTTT. Amino acids: CSATGTGLINQPQHF.

This clonotype came up a few times. V and J are TRBV7-9 and TRBJ2-7; TRBD2 agrees at 9 bases. The CDR3 is 18 amino acids. Germline V gives CDR1 SEHNR, CDR2 FQNEAQ (reference sequence). V trimming: 4 bases; J trimming: 5 bases; junction bases outside the gene matches: 18. The CDR3 spells CASSSPRLASGAHHEQYF. CDR3 DNA sequence: TGTGCCAGCAGCTCCCCCCGCCTGGCTAGCGGGGCTCACCACGAGCAGTACTTC.

Only a few counts were recorded for this clonotype. The CDR3 spells CATSDMSPGQGKDTQYF. Written as DNA, the CDR3 is TGTGCCACCAGTGATATGTCGCCAGGTCAGGGGAAAGATACGCAGTATTTT. This chain links TRBV24-1 with TRBJ2-3; perhaps TRBD1 as D (6 bases). With 3 bases removed from V and 5 bases from J, the gap between germline ends came to 20 bases. This CDR3 is 17 amino acids long. Germline V gene lookup returns CDR1 KGHDR and CDR2 SFDVKD.

This clonotype occurred many times. The J gene is TRBJ1-1, the V gene TRBV28; D remains ambiguous. The CDR3 consists of 12 residues. The V end was cut by 5 bases, the J end by 11 bases, with 15 bases between. From germline, CDR1 is MDHEN and CDR2 SYDVKM. The CDR3 coding sequence is TGTGCCAGCAGTCCTCGGACGGGAGCTGCTTTCTTT. Amino acid sequence: CASSPRTGAAFF.

In its sample, this clonotype was seen a few times. A read error may be the cause here, since a much bigger clone is one base away. The CDR3 reads CASSLEDPYNEQFF. CDR3 DNA sequence: TGTGCCAGCAGCTTAGAAGACCCCTACAATGAGCAGTTCTTC. The chain carries TRBV7-8 and TRBJ2-1; no reliable D call. CDR3 length equals 14 residues. V lost 1 base and J 2 bases, leaving 6 bases between the germline ends. Germline CDR1 reads SGHVS; CDR2 reads FQNEAQ.